The rows below give T cell receptor beta chains drawn from one sample of a study of T cell responses to AZD1222 COVID-19 vaccine. Sequencing was performed with immunoSEQ multiplex PCR; in TCRdb, only in-frame clones are kept and a portion is missing. The profile shows about 150,000 clones, roughly nine tenths of them singletons. The starting material was peripheral blood, obtained on day 0 of AZD1222 vaccination. The receptors were gathered from an adult in good health. CDR3s include the opening cysteine and the closing phenylalanine or tryptophan. A D gene is named only where the DNA matches it firmly. The listing skips clone size in some rows; elsewhere it reads once, few, many or a size class.

-,TRBJ2-7,TRBV10-3,-,TGTGCCATCAGTGACTTGCGCGAGCAGTACTTC,CAISDLREQYF
-,TRBJ2-3,TRBV7-3,-,TGTGCCAGCAGCCCCCCGGGGTCGGATACGCAGTATTTT,CASSPPGSDTQYF
-,TRBJ1-5,TRBV10-1,TRBD1,TGCGCCAGCAGGGGGACAGATTATAGCAATCAGCCCCAGCATTTT,CASRGTDYSNQPQHF
-,TRBJ1-5,TRBV27,-,TGTGCCAGCAGTTTATCGATTAATCAGCCCCAGCATTTT,CASSLSINQPQHF
-,TRBJ2-2,TRBV19,TRBD2,TGTGCCAGTAGTATTAAAAGCGGGAGGGTCGGGGAGCTGTTTTTT,CASSIKSGRVGELFF
-,TRBJ1-6,TRBV5-4,TRBD1,TGTGCCAGCAGCATGGGGACAGGGCAAAATTCACCCCTCCACTTT,CASSMGTGQNSPLHF
-,TRBJ2-7,TRBV15,-,TGTGCCACCAGCAGAGAGGTGACGGCCTCCTACGAGCAGTACTTC,CATSREVTASYEQYF
-,TRBJ2-2,TRBV27,-,TGTGCCAGCAGTTTATTGAAGAACACCGGGGAGCTGTTTTTT,CASSLLKNTGELFF
-,TRBJ2-5,TRBV13,TRBD1,TGTGCCAGCAGCTTAGCCGGACAGGGCTACGTAGAGACCCAGTACTTC,CASSLAGQGYVETQYF
-,TRBJ2-3,TRBV5-4,TRBD2,TGTGCCAGCAGCTTACTTCACCAAGCGGGAGTCACAGATACGCAGTATTTT,CASSLLHQAGVTDTQYF
-,TRBJ2-3,TRBV29-1,TRBD2,TGCAGCGTTGTTATTGCGGGAGTAGATACGCAGTATTTT,CSVVIAGVDTQYF
-,TRBJ1-2,TRBV28,TRBD1,TGTGCCAGCAGTTTGACAGGGGGCTATGGCTACACCTTC,CASSLTGGYGYTF
-,TRBJ2-7,TRBV7-6,TRBD1,TGTGCCAGCAGCTTAAGGACAGGGGACGAGCAGTACTTC,CASSLRTGDEQYF
-,TRBJ1-6,TRBV6-5,-,TGTGCCAGCAGTTACGGGGCAGAGTATAATTCACCCCTCCACTTT,CASSYGAEYNSPLHF
-,TRBJ2-7,TRBV28,-,TGTGCCAGCACAGCGCTAGGACTCAACTACGAGCAGTACTTC,CASTALGLNYEQYF
-,TRBJ1-4,TRBV29-1,-,TGCAGCGTTTCCGACAGCCCAAATGAAAAACTGTTTTTT,CSVSDSPNEKLFF
-,TRBJ2-7,TRBV27,TRBD2,TGTGCCAGCAGTTTATCGGTGACTAGCGGGACTTACGAGCAGTACTTC,CASSLSVTSGTYEQYF
-,TRBJ2-7,TRBV28,-,TGTGCCAGCAGCGATACAGATTACGAGCAGTACTTC,CASSDTDYEQYF
once,TRBJ1-6,TRBV27,-,TGTGCCAGCAGTTCCTCCTATAATTCACCCCTCCACTTT,CASSSSYNSPLHF
-,TRBJ1-2,TRBV19,-,TGTGCCAGTAGTATTACCGCCACAGAGCCATATGGCTACACCTTC,CASSITATEPYGYTF
-,TRBJ2-1,TRBV7-8,-,TGTGCCAGCAGCCCCGGGACCGGGGCAGGCCCCCGAAAGAACAATGAGCAGTTCTTC,CASSPGTGAGPRKNNEQFF
-,TRBJ2-1,TRBV6-5,TRBD2,TGTGCCAGCAGTATAGCGGGAGTAGGCGGGAATGAGCAGTTCTTC,CASSIAGVGGNEQFF
-,TRBJ1-1,TRBV28,-,TGTGCCAGCAGTTTAGCCTCCTTCGGGGGCGGGAACACTGAAGCTTTCTTT,CASSLASFGGGNTEAFF
-,TRBJ2-5,TRBV7-9,TRBD2,TGTGCCAGCAGCTACAGCGTCGGGACTAGCGTAACACAAGAGACCCAGTACTTC,CASSYSVGTSVTQETQYF
-,TRBJ2-3,TRBV4-1,TRBD2,TGCGCCAGCAGCCGTCGGACTAGCGGTGAAGATACGCAGTATTTT,CASSRRTSGEDTQYF
-,TRBJ1-1,TRBV15,-,TGTGCCACCAGCAGAGTTTACAGTGAAGCTTTCTTT,CATSRVYSEAFF
-,TRBJ1-6,TRBV19,TRBD1,TGTGCCAGTAGTATACTAACTTCCGGACAGGAAAATTCACCCCTCCACTTT,CASSILTSGQENSPLHF
-,TRBJ1-2,TRBV3-1/TRBV3-2,-,TGTGCCAGCAGCCAAGATACCGACAACAACTATGGCTACACCTTC,CASSQDTDNNYGYTF
-,TRBJ1-5,TRBV7-9,-,TGTGCCAGCAGCCCAGGGGAGGGTCAGCCCCAGCATTTT,CASSPGEGQPQHF
-,TRBJ2-1,TRBV4-2,TRBD2,TGTGCCAGCAGCATTCAAACTAGCGGCTCCTACAATGAGCAGTTCTTC,CASSIQTSGSYNEQFF
-,TRBJ1-4,TRBV18,TRBD1,TGTGCCAGCTCGCCAGGGACAGCCAGCGATGAAAAACTGTTTTTT,CASSPGTASDEKLFF
once,TRBJ2-7,TRBV28,TRBD2,TGTGCCAGCAGTCCAACAACGGGAGGGATCTCCTACGAGCAGTACTTC,CASSPTTGGISYEQYF
once,TRBJ2-5,TRBV4-1,-,TGCGCCAGCAGCCAAGTAGGAGACCTGTACCAAGAGACCCAGTACTTC,CASSQVGDLYQETQYF
-,TRBJ2-7,TRBV6-2/TRBV6-3,-,TGTGCCAGCAGTTACGGGGGGACTGATACCTACGAGCAGTACTTC,CASSYGGTDTYEQYF
once,TRBJ2-1,TRBV5-1,TRBD1,TGCGCCAGCAGCTTGTATCAGGGGGCGAATGAGCAGTTCTTC,CASSLYQGANEQFF
few,TRBJ1-3,TRBV7-3,TRBD1,TGTGCCAGCAGCTTAACGGGACAGCTCTCTGGAAACACCATATATTTT,CASSLTGQLSGNTIYF
-,TRBJ1-1,TRBV2,-,TGTGCCAGCAGTATCTCACTGAACACTGAAGCTTTCTTT,CASSISLNTEAFF
-,TRBJ2-5,TRBV9,TRBD2,TGTGCCAGCAGCGACGACGCTAGACTAGCGGGAGGTTTTGAGACCCAGTACTTC,CASSDDARLAGGFETQYF
-,TRBJ1-2,TRBV19,-,TGTGCCAGTAGTATCCGCCAGGATCTGAGGGATGGCTACACCTTC,CASSIRQDLRDGYTF
-,TRBJ1-5,TRBV27,-,TGTGCCAGCAGTTTATCCTCGTGGAGCAATCAGCCCCAGCATTTT,CASSLSSWSNQPQHF